This T cell receptor beta chain was documented in a study of shared clonotypes between healthy human individuals. Points from the study as a whole: In general, naive subsets displayed greater estimated richness than memory subsets did. Roughly 5.3% of naive CD4 clonotypes were common to a handful of donors.

This clone showed up just once. Its antigen is unknown. V lost 5 bases to trimming and J lost 3 bases, with 10 bases between them. The germline gives CDR1 MDHEN, CDR2 SYDVKM. The CDR3 is made up of 14 amino acids. It was CD45RO-negative cells, positively selected for CCR7, that made up naive CD8 cells, with terminally differentiated effector memory CD45RA+ cells excluded. The sorted-subset replicate PCRs were given 150 to 200 ng DNA, which is some 29,000 T cell genomes. The protocol was immunoSEQ multiplex PCR, while the TCRdb copy is restricted to in-frame clones and leaves out a portion. Of 550,000 to 750,000 clones listed, around 95% were seen once; the top ten hold roughly 0.1%.

This receptor was taken from a woman in her thirties in good health. The specimen sequenced was naive CD8+ T cells sorted from blood. The chain joins TRBV28 to TRBJ2-2; D gene ambiguous. The chain's CDR3 is CASSPRIYTGELFF. DNA of the CDR3: TGTGCCAGCAGTCCTCGGATTTACACCGGGGAGCTGTTTTTT.